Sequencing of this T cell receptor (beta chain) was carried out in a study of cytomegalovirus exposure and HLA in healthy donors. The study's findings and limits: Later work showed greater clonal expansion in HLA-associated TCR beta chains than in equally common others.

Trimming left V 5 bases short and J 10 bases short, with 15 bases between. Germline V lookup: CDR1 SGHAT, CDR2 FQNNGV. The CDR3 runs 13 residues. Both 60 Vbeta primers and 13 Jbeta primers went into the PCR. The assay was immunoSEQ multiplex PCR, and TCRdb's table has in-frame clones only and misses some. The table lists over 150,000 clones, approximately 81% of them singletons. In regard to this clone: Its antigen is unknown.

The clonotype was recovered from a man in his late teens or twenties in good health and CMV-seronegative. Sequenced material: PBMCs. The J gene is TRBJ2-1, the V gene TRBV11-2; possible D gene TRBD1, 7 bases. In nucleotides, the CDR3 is TGTGCCAGCAGCCAGGGGGGAACTTGGGAGCAGTTCTTC. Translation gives CASSQGGTWEQFF.